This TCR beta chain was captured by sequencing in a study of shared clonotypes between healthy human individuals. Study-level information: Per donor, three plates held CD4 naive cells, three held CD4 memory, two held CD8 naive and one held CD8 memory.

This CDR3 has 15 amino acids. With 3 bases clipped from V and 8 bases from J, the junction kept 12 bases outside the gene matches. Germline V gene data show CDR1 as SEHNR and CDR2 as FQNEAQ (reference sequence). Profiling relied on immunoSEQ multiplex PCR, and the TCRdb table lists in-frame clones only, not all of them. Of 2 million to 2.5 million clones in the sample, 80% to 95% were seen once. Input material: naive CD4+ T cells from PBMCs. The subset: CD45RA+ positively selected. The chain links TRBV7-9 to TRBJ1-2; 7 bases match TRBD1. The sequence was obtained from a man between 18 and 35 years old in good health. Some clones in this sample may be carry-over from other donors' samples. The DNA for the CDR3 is TGTGCCAGCAGCTTCTTGACAGGGATAAATGGCGGCTACACCTTC. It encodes CASSFLTGINGGYTF.